This passage covers 12 T cell receptor beta chains from one sample sequenced in a study of CXCR3-negative and CXCR3-positive naive CD8 T cells. The libraries of TRB cDNA were constructed through 5' RACE using UMI labels. TCRdb reprocessed the 5' RACE reads and keeps a single row for each CDR3 protein, giving no DNA. The table gives approximately 70,000 distinct CDR3 sequences; the top ten clones make up 1.5% of it. Sequencing was done on a sample of naive CXCR3- CD8+ T cells from blood. The subset is: CD45RO-CCR7+CD27+CD95- naive CD8+ T cells lacking CXCR3 (TNR3-). The receptors shown here come from a human donor in good health. Some clones in this sample may be carry-over from other donors' samples.

The chain links TRBV27 to TRBJ1-5. This CDR3 comprises 15 residues. Germline CDR1 reads MNHEY; CDR2 reads SMNVEV (reference sequence). CDR3 protein: CASSPRPGGDQPQHF.

The genes are TRBV14 and TRBJ2-1; the TCRdb call, TRBD1, lacks DNA for checking. This CDR3 spans 15 amino acids. Germline V gene lookup returns CDR1 SGHDN and CDR2 FVKESK. CDR3 amino acids: CASSPGQGAWNEQFF. Drawing the rest from reference TRBV14 and TRBJ2-1, the complete variable domain is EAGVTQFPSHSVIEKGQTVTLRCDPISGHDNLYWYRRVMGKEIKFLLHFVKESKQDESGMPNNRFLAERTGGTYSTLKVQPAELEDSGVYFCASSPGQGAWNEQFFGPGTRLTVL.

This sequence joins TRBV7-2 and TRBJ2-1; the D call from TCRdb, TRBD2, cannot be confirmed without DNA. The CDR3 totals 18 residues. CDR1 is SGHTA, CDR2 FQGNSA, per germline. The CDR3 is CASSETSGGLFFYNEQFF.

V gene TRBV21-1 combines with J gene TRBJ2-7. TRBV21-1 is deemed a pseudogene. The CDR3 extends over 13 amino acids. The CDR3 loop is CASSNPEDYEQYF.

The rearrangement links TRBV14 to TRBJ2-1; TCRdb returns TRBD2, unconfirmable since there is no DNA. The CDR3 totals 15 residues. CDR1 and CDR2 from the germline V gene are SGHDN and FVKESK. The CDR3 reads CASSHLAGGLDEQFF. The full variable domain, with the rest looked up from reference TRBV14 and TRBJ2-1, is EAGVTQFPSHSVIEKGQTVTLRCDPISGHDNLYWYRRVMGKEIKFLLHFVKESKQDESGMPNNRFLAERTGGTYSTLKVQPAELEDSGVYFCASSHLAGGLDEQFFGPGTRLTVL.

The CDR3 reads CARPGVRGFRELFF. The chain has TRBV9 and TRBJ2-2; TCRdb reports TRBD1, a call that lacks DNA to check it against. CDR1 and CDR2 (germline): SGDLS, YYNGEE. The length of the CDR3 is 14 residues.

This chain connects TRBV12-3 or TRBV12-4 to TRBJ2-1; TCRdb proposes TRBD1, but this gene call is untestable without DNA. The CDR3 extends over 15 amino acids. The CDR3 loop is CASSYHTGATDEQFF.

CDR3 sequence: CASSLGFGRSYNEQFF. The J gene is TRBJ2-1, the V gene TRBV28. CDR1 is MDHEN and CDR2 is SYDVKM in the germline V gene. This CDR3 spans 16 amino acids.

V is TRBV24-1 and J is TRBJ1-1. CDR3 length: 12 amino acids. Per the germline V gene, CDR1 is KGHDR and CDR2 is SFDVKD. CDR3 in amino acids: CATSDYGTEAFF.

The chain recombines TRBV12-3 or TRBV12-4 with TRBJ2-1; TCRdb's D call of TRBD2 is untestable without DNA. The CDR3 spans 17 residues. This CDR3 reads CASSLDRTTSLYNEQFF.

The gene calls are TRBV9 and TRBJ2-5. Germline values: CDR1 SGDLS, CDR2 YYNGEE. There are 14 residues in the CDR3. CDR3 sequence: CASSVTGKQETQYF. Together with reference TRBV9 and TRBJ2-5, the CDR3 gives the full variable domain: DSGVTQTPKHLITATGQRVTLRCSPRSGDLSVYWYQQSLDQGLQFLIQYYNGEERAKGNILERFSAQQFPDLHSELNLSSLELGDSALYFCASSVTGKQETQYFGPGTRLLVL.

V and J are TRBV7-9 and TRBJ1-1; TCRdb outputs TRBD1, but without DNA this stays unchecked. The CDR3 covers 14 residues. Germline assignment: CDR1 SEHNR and CDR2 FQNEAQ (reference sequence). This CDR3 is CASSLRGAGTEAFF.